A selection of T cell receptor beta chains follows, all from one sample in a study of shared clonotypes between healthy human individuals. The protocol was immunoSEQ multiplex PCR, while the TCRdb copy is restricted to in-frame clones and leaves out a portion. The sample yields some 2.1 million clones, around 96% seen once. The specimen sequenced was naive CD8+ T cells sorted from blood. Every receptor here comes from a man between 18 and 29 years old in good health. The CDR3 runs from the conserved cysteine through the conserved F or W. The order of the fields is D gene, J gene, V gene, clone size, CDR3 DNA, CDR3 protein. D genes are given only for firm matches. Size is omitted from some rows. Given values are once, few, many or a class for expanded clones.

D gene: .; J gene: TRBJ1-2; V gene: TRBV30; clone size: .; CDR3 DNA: TGTGCCTGGACCGAGTCTGGCTATGGCTACACCTTC; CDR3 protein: CAWTESGYGYTF
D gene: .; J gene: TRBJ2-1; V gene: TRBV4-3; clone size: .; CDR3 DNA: TGCGCCAGCAGCCCCTTCGAGGGTCGTGAGCAGTTCTTC; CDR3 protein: CASSPFEGREQFF
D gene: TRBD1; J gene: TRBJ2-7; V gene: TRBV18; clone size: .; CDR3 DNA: TGTGCCAGCTCACCTGGCCGGGACAGCAGTTTCGAGCAGTACTTC; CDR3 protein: CASSPGRDSSFEQYF
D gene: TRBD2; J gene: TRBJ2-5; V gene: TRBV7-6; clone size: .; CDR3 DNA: TGTGCCAGCAGCTTATTAACCTCGACTAGCGGGAGGGGGCAGACCCAGTACTTC; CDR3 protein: CASSLLTSTSGRGQTQYF
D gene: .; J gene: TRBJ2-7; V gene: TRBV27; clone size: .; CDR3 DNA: TGTGCCAGCAGTTCCATCTACGAGCAGTACTTC; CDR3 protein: CASSSIYEQYF
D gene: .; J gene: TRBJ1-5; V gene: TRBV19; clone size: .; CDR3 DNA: TGTGCCAGTAGTATGGCGCCTAGTGGCCAGCCCCAGCATTTT; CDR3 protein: CASSMAPSGQPQHF
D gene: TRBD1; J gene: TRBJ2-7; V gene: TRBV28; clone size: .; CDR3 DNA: TGTGCCAGCAGTTTTCCCGGACAGGGGCACTACGAGCAGTACTTC; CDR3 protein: CASSFPGQGHYEQYF
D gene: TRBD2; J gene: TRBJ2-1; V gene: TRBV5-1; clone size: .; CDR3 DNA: TGCGCCAGCAGCCGGACTAGCGGGAGCTCCTACAATGAGCAGTTCTTC; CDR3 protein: CASSRTSGSSYNEQFF
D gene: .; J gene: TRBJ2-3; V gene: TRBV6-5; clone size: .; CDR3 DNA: TGTGCCAGCAGCTCCTACACAGATACGCAGTATTTT; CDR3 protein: CASSSYTDTQYF
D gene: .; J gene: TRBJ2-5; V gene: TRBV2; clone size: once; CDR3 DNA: TGTGCCAGCAATTACGGGGAGACCCAGTACTTC; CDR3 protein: CASNYGETQYF
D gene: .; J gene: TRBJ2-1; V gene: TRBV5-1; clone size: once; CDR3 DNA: TGCGCCAGCAGCTTGGTCCCGAACAATGAGCAGTTCTTC; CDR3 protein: CASSLVPNNEQFF
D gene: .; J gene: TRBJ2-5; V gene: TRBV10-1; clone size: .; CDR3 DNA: TGCGCCAGCAGTGAGTCGATGGGGTCCCCGTTCCAAGAGACCCAGTACTTC; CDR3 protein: CASSESMGSPFQETQYF
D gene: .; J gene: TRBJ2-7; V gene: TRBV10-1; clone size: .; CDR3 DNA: TGCGCCAGCAGTGAAGGGTGGCCGGTGGACGAATCCTACGAGCAGTACTTC; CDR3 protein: CASSEGWPVDESYEQYF
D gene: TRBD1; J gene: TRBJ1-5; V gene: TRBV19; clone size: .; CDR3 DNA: TGTGCCAGTAGTACGACAGGGGAGAGCAATCAGCCCCAGCATTTT; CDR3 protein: CASSTTGESNQPQHF
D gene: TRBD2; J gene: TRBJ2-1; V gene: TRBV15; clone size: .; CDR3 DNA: TGTGCCACCAGCTCTAGCGGGGGGATAGTCTACAATGAGCAGTTCTTC; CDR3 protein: CATSSSGGIVYNEQFF
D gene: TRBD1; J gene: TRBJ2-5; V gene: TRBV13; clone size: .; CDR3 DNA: TGTGCCAGCAGCCCAGAGGGTGTGAGACAGGGCCAAGAGACCCAGTACTTC; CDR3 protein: CASSPEGVRQGQETQYF
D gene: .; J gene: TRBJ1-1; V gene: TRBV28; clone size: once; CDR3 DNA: TGTGCCAGCAGTTTATTAGCTTGGTCTGAAGCTTTCTTT; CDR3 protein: CASSLLAWSEAFF
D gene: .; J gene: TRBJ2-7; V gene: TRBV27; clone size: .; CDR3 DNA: TGTGCCAGCAGTCCAGGAACCTACGAGCAGTACTTC; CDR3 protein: CASSPGTYEQYF
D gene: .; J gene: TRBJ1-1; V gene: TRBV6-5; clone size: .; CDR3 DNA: TGTGCCAGCAGTTACGACAGGTGGGAGATGGGTTTCTTT; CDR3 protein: CASSYDRWEMGFF
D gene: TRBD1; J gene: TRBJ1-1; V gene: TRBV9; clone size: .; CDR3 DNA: TGTGCCAGCAGCGTACGACAGGGGGCGAACACTGAAGCTTTCTTT; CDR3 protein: CASSVRQGANTEAFF
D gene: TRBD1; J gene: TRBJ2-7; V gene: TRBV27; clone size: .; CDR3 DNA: TGTGCCAGTACGGACAGGGCCTACGAGCAGTACTTC; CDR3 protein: CASTDRAYEQYF
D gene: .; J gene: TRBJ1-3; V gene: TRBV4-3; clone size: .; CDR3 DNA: TGCGCCAGCAGCCAAGGTCCGGCAGGGACTTCTGGAAACACCATATATTTT; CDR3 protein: CASSQGPAGTSGNTIYF
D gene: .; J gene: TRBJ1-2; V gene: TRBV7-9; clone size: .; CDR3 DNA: TGTGCCAGCACCCTACTTAGAGTCCAGGGGCATTCTTATGGCTACACCTTC; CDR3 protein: CASTLLRVQGHSYGYTF
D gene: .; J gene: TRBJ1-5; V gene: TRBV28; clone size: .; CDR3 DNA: TGTGCCAGCAGTTTAGACTTTCCAAGCAATCAGCCCCAGCATTTT; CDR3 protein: CASSLDFPSNQPQHF
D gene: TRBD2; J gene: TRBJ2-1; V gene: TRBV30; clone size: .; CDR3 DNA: TGTGCCTGGAGTGGCTCGCCGCTAGCGGGTGTTTCCTACAATGAGCAGTTCTTC; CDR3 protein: CAWSGSPLAGVSYNEQFF